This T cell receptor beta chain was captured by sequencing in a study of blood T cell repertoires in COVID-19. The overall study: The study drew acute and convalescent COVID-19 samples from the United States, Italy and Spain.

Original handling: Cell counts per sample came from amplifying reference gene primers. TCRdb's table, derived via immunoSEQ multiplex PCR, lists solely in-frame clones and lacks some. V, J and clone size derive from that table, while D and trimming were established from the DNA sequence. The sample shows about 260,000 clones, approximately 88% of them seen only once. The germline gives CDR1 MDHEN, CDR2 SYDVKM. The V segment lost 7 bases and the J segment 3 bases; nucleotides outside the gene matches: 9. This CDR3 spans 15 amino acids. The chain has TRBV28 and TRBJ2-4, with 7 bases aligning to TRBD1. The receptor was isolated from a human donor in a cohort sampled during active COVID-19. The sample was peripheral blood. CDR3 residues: CASTSGQDIKNIQYF. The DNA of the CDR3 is TGTGCCAGCACTTCCGGACAGGATATCAAAAACATTCAGTACTTC.